This TCR beta chain was recovered during a study of blood T cell repertoires in COVID-19 (TCRdb year 2020). About the full investigation: Samples covering the acute and convalescent phases of COVID-19 were provided by collaborators in the United States, Italy and Spain. The prospective study material was composed of cDNA or gDNA derived from T cells, B-cell-depleted T cells, or PBMCs. A freely available public database, intended as a resource for researchers studying the immune response to SARS-CoV-2, is where the repertoires were released. The dataset comprised deeply sampled blood TCRbeta repertoires from subjects exposed to, actively infected with, or recovered from COVID-19. Samples came from the ongoing ImmuneRACE study (first 160 participants) plus 1,254 subjects from 6 global collaborators. Where HLA class I and class II types were available, the types were taken from metadata supplied by the sample provider, not from assay-based typing. Nearly every sample came with metadata listing a de-identified subject ID, COVID-19 status, age in years and sex.

One collaborating source in Seattle enrolled patients while the patients were actively infected and followed the patients over time throughout the course of disease. Each collaborating institution followed its own protocols to collect whole blood in K2EDTA tubes. For TCRbeta analysis, collaborator samples were shipped as frozen whole blood, as isolated PBMCs, or as DNA extracted from either sample type. TCRbeta CDR3 regions were amplified from genomic DNA by means of the immunoSEQ Assay, a bias-controlled multiplex PCR. Per the original workflow: The number of nucleated cells in each sample was estimated from the amplification of reference gene primers within the assay. Sequence reads were collapsed and filtered to measure the absolute abundance of every unique TCRbeta CDR3 rearrangement. For each sample, productive Simpson clonality was calculated as the square root of Simpson's diversity index across productive rearrangements. As stored in TCRdb, this immuneACCESS dataset retains in-frame rearrangements with V and J assigned. A fraction of the clones does not appear; measured against another copy, unresolved V genes explain less than half of the discrepancy, and the remainder lacks a known reason. The V and J calls and clone size come from that table; D and trimming were worked out from the DNA. The sample table shows about 500,000 clones, and approximately 91% are seen once. Together, the top ten hold 7.5% to 9% of the sample.

On this clone itself: Its antigen has not been determined. The record has no base qualities; no much larger clone is one base away.

V is reduced by 3 bases and J by 9 bases, leaving a spacing of 9 bases between them. CDR1 and CDR2 were assigned from the germline V gene as SGHDN and FVKESK. CDR3 length: 13 amino acids, cysteine to phenylalanine. The entry retains the CDR3 DNA only, 39 bases that are in frame from base 1. General conclusions and limits of the study: Clinical and demographic metadata were provided uncurated, with the amount varying by source and participant.

The sequence derives from a woman between 45 and 65 years old with COVID-19, enrolled during active disease. The receptor chain draws on TRBV14 and TRBJ1-6, with no confident D gene call. The material sequenced was peripheral blood. CDR3 protein: CASSHLRSSPLHF. The nucleotide sequence reads as follows: TGTGCCAGCAGCCACCTCCGGAGTTCACCCCTCCACTTT.